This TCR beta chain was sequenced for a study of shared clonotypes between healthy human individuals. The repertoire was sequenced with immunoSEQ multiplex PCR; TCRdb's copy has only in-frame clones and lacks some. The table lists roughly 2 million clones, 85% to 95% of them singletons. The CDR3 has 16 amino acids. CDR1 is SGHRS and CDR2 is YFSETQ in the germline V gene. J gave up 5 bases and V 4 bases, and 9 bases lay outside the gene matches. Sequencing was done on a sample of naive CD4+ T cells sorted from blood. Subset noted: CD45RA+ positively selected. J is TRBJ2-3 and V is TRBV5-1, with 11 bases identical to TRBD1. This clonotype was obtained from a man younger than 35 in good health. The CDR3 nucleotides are TGCGCCAGCAGCGCCTCTGGACAGGGGGCCGTAGATACGCAGTATTTT. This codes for CASSASGQGAVDTQYF.